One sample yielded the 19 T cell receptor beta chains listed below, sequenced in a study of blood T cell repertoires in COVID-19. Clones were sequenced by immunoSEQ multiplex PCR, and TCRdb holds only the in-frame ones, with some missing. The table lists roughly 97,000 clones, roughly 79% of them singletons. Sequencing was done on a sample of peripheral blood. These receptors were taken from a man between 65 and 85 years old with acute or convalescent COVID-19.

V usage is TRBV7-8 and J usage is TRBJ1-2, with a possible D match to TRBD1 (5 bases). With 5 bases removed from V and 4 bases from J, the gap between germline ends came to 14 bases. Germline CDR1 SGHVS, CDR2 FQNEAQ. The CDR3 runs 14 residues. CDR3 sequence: CASSPVIQGYGYTF. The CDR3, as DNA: TGTGCCAGCAGCCCCGTGATCCAGGGCTATGGCTACACCTTC.

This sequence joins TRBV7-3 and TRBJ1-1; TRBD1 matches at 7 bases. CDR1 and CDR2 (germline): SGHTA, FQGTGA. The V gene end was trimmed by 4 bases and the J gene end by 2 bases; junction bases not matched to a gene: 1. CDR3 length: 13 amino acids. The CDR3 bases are TGTGCCAGCAGCTACAGGGGAAACACTGAAGCTTTCTTT. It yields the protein CASSYRGNTEAFF.

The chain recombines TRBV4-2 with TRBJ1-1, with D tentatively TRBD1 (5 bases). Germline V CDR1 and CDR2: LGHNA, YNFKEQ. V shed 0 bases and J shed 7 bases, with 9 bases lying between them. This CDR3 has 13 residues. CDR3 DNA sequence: TGTGCCAGCAGCCAAGATGGGGGGTATGAAGCTTTCTTT. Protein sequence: CASSQDGGYEAFF.

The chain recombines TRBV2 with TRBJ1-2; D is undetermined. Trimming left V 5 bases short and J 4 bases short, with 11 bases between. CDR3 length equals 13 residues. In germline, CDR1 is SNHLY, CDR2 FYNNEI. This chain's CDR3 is CASSTGSFYGYTF. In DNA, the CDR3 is TGTGCCAGCAGTACCGGGAGCTTCTATGGCTACACCTTC.

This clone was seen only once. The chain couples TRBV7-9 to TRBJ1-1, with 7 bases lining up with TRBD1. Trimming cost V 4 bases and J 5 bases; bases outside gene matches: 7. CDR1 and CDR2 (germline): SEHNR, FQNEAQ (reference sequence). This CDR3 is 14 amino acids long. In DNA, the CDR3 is TGTGCCAGCAGCTACTACAGGGGAGAGACTGAAGCTTTCTTT. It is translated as CASSYYRGETEAFF.

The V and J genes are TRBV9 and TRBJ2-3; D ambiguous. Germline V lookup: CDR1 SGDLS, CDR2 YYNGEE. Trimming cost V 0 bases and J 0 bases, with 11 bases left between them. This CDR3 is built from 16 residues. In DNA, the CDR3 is TGTGCCAGCAGCGTAGGTAGTCCCATCAGCACAGATACGCAGTATTTT. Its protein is CASSVGSPISTDTQYF.

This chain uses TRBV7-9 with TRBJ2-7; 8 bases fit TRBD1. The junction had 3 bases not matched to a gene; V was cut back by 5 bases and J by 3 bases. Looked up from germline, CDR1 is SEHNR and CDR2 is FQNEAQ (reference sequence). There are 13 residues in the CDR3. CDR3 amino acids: CASSETGGYEQYF. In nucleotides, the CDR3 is TGTGCCAGCAGCGAAACAGGGGGCTACGAGCAGTACTTC.

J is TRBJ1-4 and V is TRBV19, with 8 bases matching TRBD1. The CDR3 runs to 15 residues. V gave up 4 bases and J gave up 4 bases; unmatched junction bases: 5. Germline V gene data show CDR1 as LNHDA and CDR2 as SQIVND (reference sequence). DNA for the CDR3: TGTGCCAGTAGTACAGGGACAGGTTATAATGAAAAACTGTTTTTT. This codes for CASSTGTGYNEKLFF.

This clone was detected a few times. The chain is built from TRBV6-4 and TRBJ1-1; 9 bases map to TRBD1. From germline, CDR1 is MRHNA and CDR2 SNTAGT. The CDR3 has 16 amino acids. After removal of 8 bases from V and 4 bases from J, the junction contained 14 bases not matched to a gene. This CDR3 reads CASSKSGQGLLTEAFF. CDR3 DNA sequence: TGTGCCAGCTCGAAGTCGGGACAGGGCCTTCTCACTGAAGCTTTCTTT.

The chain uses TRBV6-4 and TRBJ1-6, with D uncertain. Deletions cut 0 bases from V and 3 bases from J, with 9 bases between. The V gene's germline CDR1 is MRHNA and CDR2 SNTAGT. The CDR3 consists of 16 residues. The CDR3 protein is CASSDSGGSYNSPLHF. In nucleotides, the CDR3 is TGTGCCAGCAGTGACTCGGGAGGCAGCTATAATTCACCCCTCCACTTT.

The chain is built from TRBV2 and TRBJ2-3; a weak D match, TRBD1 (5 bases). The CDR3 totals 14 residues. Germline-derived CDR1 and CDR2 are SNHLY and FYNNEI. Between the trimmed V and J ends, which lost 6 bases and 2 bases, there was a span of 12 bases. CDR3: CASSSQGNTDTQYF. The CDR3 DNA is TGTGCCAGCAGCAGCCAGGGCAACACAGATACGCAGTATTTT.

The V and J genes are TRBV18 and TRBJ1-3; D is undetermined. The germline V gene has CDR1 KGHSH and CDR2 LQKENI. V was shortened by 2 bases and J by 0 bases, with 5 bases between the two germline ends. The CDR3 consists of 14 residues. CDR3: CASSPERSGNTIYF. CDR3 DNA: TGTGCCAGCTCACCAGAGCGCTCTGGAAACACCATATATTTT.

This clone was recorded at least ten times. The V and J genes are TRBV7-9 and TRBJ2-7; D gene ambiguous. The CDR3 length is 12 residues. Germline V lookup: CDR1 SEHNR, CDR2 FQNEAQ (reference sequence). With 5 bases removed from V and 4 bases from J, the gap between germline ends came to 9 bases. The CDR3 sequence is CASSRIEYEQYF. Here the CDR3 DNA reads TGTGCCAGCAGCCGCATCGAGTACGAGCAGTACTTC.

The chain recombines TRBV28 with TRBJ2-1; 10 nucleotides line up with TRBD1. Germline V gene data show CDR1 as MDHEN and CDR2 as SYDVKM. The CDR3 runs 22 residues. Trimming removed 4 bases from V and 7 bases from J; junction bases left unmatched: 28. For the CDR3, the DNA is TGTGCCAGCAGTTCCAATCGGCCCGACAGGGGGCGCGCCGGGAGGGCCGGTAATGAGCAGTTCTTC. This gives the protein CASSSNRPDRGRAGRAGNEQFF.

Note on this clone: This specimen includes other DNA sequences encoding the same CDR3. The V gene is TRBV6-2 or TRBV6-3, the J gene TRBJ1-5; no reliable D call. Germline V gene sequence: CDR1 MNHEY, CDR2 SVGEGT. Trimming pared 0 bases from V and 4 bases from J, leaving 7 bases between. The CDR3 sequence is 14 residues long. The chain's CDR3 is CASSYSQRNQPQHF. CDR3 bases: TGTGCCAGCAGTTACTCGCAGCGGAATCAGCCCCAGCATTTT.

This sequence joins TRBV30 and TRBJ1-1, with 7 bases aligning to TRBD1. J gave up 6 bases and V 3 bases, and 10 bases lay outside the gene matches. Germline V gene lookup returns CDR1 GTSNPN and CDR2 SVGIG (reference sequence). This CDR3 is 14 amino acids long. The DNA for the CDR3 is TGTGCCTGGAGCTCGGGACAGACCTTGGCTGAAGCTTTCTTT. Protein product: CAWSSGQTLAEAFF.

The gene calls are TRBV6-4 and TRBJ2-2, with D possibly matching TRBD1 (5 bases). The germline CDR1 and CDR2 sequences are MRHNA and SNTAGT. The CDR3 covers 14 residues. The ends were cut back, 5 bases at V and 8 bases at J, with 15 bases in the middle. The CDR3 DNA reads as TGTGCCAGCAGTCCCCGACAGTTTCGAGGGGAGCTGTTTTTT. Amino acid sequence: CASSPRQFRGELFF.

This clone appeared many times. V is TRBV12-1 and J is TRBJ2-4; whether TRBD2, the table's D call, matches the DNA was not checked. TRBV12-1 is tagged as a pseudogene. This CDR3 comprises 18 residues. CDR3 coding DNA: TGTGCCAGCAGCCACCGGCAACTAGCGGGAGGAGTCGAAAACATTCAGTACTTC. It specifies CASSHRQLAGGVENIQYF.

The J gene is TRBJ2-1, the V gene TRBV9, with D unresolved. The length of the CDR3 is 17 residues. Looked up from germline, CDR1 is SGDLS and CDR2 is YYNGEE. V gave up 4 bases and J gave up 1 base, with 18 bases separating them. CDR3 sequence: CASSLGPGLRSYNEQFF. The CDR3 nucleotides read TGTGCCAGCAGCCTAGGACCCGGATTGAGGTCCTACAATGAGCAGTTCTTC.